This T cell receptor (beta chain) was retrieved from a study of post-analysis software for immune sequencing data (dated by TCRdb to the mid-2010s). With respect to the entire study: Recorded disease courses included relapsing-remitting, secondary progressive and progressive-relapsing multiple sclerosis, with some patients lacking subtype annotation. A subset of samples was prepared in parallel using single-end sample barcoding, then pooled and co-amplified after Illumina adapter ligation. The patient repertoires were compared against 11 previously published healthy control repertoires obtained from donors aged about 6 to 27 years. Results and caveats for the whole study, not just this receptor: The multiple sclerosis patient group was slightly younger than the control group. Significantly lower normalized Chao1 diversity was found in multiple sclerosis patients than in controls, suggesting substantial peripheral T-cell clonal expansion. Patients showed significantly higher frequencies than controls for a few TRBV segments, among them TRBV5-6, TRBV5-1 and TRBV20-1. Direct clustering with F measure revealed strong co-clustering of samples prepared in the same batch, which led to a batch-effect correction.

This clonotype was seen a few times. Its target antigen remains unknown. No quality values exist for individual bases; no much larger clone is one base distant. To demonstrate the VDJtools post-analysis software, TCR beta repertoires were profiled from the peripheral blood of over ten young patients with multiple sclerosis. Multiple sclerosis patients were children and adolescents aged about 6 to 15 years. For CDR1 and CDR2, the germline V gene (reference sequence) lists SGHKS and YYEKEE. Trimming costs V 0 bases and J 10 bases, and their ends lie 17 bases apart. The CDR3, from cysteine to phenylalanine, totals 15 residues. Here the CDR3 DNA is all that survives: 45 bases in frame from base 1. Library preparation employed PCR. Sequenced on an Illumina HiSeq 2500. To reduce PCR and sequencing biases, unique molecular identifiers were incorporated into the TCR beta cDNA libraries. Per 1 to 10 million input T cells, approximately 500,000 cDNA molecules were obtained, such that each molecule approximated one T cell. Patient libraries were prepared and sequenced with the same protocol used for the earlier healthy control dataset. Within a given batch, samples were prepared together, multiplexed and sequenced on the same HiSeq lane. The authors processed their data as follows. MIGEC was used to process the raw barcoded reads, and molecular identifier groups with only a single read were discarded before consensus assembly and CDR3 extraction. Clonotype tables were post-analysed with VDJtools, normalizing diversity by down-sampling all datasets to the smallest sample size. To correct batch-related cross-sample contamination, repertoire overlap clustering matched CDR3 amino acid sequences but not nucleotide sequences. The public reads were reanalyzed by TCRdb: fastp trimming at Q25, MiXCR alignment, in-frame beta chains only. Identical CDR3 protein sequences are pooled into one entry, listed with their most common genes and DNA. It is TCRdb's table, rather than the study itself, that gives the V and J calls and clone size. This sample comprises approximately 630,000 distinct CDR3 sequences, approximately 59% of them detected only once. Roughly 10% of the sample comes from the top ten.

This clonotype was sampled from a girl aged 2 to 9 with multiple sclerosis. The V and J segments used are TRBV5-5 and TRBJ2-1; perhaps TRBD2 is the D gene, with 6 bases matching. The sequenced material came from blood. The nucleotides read TGTGCCAGCAGCTTGGAAGGGGCGGGGCCATGGGAGCAGTTCTTC. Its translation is CASSLEGAGPWEQFF.